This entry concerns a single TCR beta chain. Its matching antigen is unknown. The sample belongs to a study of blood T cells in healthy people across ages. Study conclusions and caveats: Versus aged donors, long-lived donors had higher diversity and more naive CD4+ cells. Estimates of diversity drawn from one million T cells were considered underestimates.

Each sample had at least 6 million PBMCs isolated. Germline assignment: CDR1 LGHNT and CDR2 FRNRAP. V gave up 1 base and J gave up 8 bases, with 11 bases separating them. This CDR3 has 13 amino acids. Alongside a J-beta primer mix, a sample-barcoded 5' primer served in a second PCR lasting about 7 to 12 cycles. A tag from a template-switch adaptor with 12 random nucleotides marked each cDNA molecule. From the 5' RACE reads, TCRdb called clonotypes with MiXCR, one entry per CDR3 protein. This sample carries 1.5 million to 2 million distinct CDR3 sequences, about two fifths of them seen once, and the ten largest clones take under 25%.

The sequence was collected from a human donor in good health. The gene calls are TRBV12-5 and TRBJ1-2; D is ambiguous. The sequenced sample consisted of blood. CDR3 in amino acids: CASGLGELGGYTF. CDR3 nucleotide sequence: TGTGCTAGTGGTTTGGGAGAACTGGGAGGCTACACCTTC.